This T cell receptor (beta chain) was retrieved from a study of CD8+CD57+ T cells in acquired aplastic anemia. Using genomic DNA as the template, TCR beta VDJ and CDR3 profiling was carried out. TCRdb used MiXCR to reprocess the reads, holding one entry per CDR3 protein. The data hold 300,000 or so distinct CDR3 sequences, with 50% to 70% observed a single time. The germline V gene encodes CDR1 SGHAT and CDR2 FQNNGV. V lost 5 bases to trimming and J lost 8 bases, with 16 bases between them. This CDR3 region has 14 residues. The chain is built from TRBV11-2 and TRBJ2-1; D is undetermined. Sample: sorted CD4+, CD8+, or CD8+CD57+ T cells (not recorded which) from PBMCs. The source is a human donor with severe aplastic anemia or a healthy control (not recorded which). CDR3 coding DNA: TGTGCCAGCAGCCCCAGTTTGGTCTTCCATGAGCAGTTCTTC. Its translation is CASSPSLVFHEQFF.